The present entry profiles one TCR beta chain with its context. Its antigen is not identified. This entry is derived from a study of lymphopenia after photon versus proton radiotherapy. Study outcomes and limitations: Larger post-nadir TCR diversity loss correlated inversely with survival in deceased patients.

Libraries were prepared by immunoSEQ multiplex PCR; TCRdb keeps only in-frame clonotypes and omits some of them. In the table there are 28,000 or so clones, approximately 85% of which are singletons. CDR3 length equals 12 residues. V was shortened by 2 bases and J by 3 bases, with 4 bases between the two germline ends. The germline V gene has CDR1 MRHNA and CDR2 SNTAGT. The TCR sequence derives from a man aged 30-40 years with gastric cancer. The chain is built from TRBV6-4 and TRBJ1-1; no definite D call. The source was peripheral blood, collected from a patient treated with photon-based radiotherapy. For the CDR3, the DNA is TGTGCCAGCAGTGACGGGGACACTGAAGCTTTCTTT. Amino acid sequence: CASSDGDTEAFF.